This T cell receptor beta chain is from a study of human T cells and chemical hapten exposure. Study-level results: Significantly more large CDR3 similarity clusters arose among expanded TCRs than among controls.

About this clonotype itself: Its cognate antigen is unknown.

Individual cDNA molecules each carried unique molecular identifiers attached by the library. TCRdb re-derived calls from the RACE reads in MiXCR, one entry per CDR3 protein. The data show over 65,000 distinct CDR3 sequences, roughly 11% seen once. Time point of the sample: patch test 2, 6 weeks after DPC sensitization. Treatment: therapeutic diphenylcyclopropenone sensitization with weekly scalp DPC. Germline V gene sequence: CDR1 SGHTA, CDR2 FQGNSA. V dropped 3 bases and J dropped 0 bases, with 5 bases sitting between them. The CDR3 spans 13 residues. The material was whole blood, obtained in connection with sensitization to the hapten diphenylcyclopropenone (DPC). J is TRBJ2-5 and V is TRBV7-2; no clear D gene. This TCR came from a man aged 18 to 30 with alopecia areata. Some clones in this sample may be carry-over from other donors' samples. The CDR3 protein is CASSFEYQETQYF. The CDR3 region has the DNA TGTGCCAGCAGCTTCGAGTACCAAGAGACCCAGTACTTC.